This TCR beta chain emerged from a study of T cell changes during pregnancy in multiple sclerosis. The CDR3 length is 17 residues. V was clipped by 4 bases and J by 2 bases, with 16 bases between them. The method was immunoSEQ multiplex PCR; TCRdb's version includes in-frame clones alone and lacks a portion of them. The sample includes approximately 80,000 clones, 85% to 95% of them seen just once. The receptor was derived from a female donor with multiple sclerosis, enrolled in a pregnancy study. This specimen was peripheral blood, taken in the third trimester of pregnancy. The chain uses TRBV5-3 and TRBJ1-6; D gene uncertain. TRBV5-3 is filed as an ORF, its function uncertain. The CDR3 loop reads CARSDDPDFPYNSPLHF. The CDR3 nucleotides read TGTGCCAGAAGCGACGATCCGGACTTCCCCTATAATTCACCCCTCCACTTT.